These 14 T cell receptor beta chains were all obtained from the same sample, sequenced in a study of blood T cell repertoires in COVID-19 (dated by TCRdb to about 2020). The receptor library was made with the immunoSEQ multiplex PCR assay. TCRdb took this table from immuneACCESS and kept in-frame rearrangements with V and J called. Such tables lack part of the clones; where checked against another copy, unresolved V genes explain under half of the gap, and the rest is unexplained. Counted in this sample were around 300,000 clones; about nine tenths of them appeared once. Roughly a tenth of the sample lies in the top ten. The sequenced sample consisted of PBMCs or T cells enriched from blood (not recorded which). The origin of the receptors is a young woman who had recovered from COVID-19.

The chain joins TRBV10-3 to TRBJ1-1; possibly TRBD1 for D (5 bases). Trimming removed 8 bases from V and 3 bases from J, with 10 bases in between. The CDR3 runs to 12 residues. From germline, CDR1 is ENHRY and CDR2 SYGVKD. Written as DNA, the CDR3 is TGTGCCATCCAGGGTGGGGACACTGAAGCTTTCTTT. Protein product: CAIQGGDTEAFF.

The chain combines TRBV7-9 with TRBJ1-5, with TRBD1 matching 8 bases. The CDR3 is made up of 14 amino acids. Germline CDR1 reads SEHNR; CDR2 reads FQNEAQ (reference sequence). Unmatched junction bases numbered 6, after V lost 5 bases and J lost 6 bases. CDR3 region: CASSVGQGGQPQHF. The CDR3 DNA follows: TGTGCCAGCAGCGTAGGACAGGGTGGTCAGCCCCAGCATTTT.

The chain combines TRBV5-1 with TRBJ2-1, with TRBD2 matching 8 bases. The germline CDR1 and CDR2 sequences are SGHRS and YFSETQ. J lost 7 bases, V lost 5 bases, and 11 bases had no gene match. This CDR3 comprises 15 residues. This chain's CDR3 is CASRHSVTSGNEQFF. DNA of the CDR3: TGCGCCAGCAGACATTCGGTAACTAGCGGAAATGAGCAGTTCTTC.

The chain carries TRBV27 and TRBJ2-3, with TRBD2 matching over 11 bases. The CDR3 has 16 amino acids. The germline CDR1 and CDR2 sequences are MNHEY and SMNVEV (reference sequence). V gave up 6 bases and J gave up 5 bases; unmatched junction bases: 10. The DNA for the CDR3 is TGTGCCAGCAGGCACCGACTAGCGGGAAAGAAAGATACGCAGTATTTT. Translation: CASRHRLAGKKDTQYF.

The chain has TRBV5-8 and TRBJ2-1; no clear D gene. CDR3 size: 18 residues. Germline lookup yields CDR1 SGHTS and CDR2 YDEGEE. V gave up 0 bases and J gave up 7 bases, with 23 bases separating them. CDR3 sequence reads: CASSLVVRVVRLRNEQFF. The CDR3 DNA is TGTGCCAGCAGCTTGGTGGTTCGGGTTGTGCGACTTAGGAATGAGCAGTTCTTC.

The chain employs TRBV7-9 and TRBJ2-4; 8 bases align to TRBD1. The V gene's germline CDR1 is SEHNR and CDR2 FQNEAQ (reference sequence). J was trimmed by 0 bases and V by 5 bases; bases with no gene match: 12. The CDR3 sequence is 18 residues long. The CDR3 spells CASSRLMTGDVAKNIQYF. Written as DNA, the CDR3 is TGTGCCAGCAGCCGTCTTATGACAGGGGACGTAGCCAAAAACATTCAGTACTTC.

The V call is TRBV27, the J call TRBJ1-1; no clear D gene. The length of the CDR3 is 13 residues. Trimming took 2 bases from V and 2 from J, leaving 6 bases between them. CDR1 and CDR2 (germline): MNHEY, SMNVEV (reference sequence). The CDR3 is CASSLTQNTEAFF. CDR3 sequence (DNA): TGTGCCAGCAGTTTAACTCAAAACACTGAAGCTTTCTTT.

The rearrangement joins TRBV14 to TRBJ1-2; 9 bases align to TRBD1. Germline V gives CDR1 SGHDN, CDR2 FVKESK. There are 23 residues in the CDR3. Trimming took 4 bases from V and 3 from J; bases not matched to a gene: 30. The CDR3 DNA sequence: TGTGCCAGCAGCCGGCTGGGAGTAGGGGTGGGCCAACCGGGACAGGGTTCCTACTATGGCTACACCTTC. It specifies CASSRLGVGVGQPGQGSYYGYTF.

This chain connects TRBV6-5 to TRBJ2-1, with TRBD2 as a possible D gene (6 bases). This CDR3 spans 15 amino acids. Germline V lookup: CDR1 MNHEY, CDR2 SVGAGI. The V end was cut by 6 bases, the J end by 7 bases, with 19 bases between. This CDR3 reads CASSPLYGSLNEQFF. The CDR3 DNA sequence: TGTGCCAGCAGCCCCCTGTACGGGAGTTTAAATGAGCAGTTCTTC.

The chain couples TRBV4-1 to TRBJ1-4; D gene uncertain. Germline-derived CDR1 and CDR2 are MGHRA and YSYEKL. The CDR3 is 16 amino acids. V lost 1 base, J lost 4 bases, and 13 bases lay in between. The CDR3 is CASSQVNPVVNEKLFF. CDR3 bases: TGCGCCAGCAGCCAAGTGAATCCGGTTGTTAATGAAAAACTGTTTTTT.

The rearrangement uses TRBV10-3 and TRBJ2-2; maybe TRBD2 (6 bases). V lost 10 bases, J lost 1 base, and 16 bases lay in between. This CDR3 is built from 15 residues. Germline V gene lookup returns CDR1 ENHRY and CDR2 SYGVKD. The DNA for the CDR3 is TGTGCCACAAGAGCTAGCGCCCTGAACACCGGGGAGCTGTTTTTT. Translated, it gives CATRASALNTGELFF.

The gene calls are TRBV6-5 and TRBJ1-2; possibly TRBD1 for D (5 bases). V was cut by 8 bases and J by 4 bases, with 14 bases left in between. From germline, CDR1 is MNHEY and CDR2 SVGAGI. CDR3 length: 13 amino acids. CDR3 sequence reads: CASAKTVLYGYTF. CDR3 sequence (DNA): TGTGCCAGCGCGAAGACAGTACTCTATGGCTACACCTTC.

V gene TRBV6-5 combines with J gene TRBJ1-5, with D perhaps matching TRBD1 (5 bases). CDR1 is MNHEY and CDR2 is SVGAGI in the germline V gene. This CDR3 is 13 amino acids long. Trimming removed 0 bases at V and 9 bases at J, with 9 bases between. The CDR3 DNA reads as TGTGCCAGCAGTTACTCTCAGGGCTGGCCCCAGCATTTT. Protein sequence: CASSYSQGWPQHF.

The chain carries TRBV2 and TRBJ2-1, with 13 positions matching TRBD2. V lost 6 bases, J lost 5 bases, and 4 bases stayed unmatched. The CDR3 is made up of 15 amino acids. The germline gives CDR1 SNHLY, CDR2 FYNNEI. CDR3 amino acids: CASRAGTSGNNEQFF. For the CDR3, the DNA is TGTGCCAGCAGGGCCGGGACTAGCGGGAACAATGAGCAGTTCTTC.